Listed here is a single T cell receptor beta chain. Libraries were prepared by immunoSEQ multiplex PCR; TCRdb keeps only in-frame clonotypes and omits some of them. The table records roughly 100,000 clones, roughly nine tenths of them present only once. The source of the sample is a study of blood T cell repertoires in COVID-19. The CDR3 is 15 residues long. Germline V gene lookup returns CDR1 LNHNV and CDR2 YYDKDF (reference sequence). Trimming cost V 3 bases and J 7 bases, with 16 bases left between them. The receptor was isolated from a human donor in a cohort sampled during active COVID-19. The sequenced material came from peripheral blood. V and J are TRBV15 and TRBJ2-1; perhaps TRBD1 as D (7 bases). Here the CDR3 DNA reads TGTGCCACCAGCAGTCGATCAGGGGGAGGAAATGAGCAGTTCTTC. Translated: CATSSRSGGGNEQFF.